This TCR beta chain was observed in a study of T cells in Graves' hyperthyroidism and ophthalmopathy (dated by TCRdb to between 2017 and 2020). At the level of the whole study: Peripheral blood was sampled at the time of initial diagnosis, prior to any treatment. Once sampling was done, hyperthyroidism patients were given methimazole at a starting dose of 30 mg daily, whereas ophthalmopathy patients were given high-dose intravenous methylprednisolone. According to the paper, TCR Vbeta CDR3 sequencing was carried out on more than 120 peripheral blood samples, which came from around 43 ophthalmopathy, around 74 hyperthyroidism and approximately 17 progressor patients. The approximately 100 discovery patients were randomly split 7:3 into training and test sets. Prospective prediction of ophthalmopathy was tested in an independent validation cohort consisting of roughly 19 hyperthyroidism patients and approximately 16 patients who later progressed to ophthalmopathy. In addition, the study compared T-cell repertoires in thyroid tissue and in blood from roughly six Graves' hyperthyroidism patients. A discovery cohort of about a hundred patients, approximately 45 with Graves' ophthalmopathy and about 58 with stable Graves' hyperthyroidism, was used to find distinguishing TCR V-J signatures. The full study reports these points: A 13 V-J signature model separated ophthalmopathy from stable hyperthyroidism, with around 91% sensitivity and roughly 84% specificity in cross-validation and 80%/75% in testing. During validation, the model predicted progression to ophthalmopathy a median of about 5.9 months ahead of onset, with around 65% sensitivity and about 75% specificity. Blood samples also contained most of the expanded thyroid clonotypes (frequency above 0.001), which suggests that blood repertoires may reflect thyroid immune responses. No statistical method was used to set the sample size in advance, and investigators knew the group allocation.

The TCR beta CDR3 regions were amplified from the RNA transcripts. For the first round of RT-PCR on the TCR CDR3, the HTBI primer set was used together with the Qiagen OneStep RT-PCR kit. A second multiplex PCR round built the libraries, followed by size selection and purification. Sequencing of the libraries was done on an Illumina HiSeq2000 using paired-end 100 bp reads. In the paper's pipeline: SOAPnuke was used to process the raw data, removing reads that contained adapters or uncalled bases, had a mean Phred below 15, or lacked an exact match to the constant primer or identifier. High-quality paired reads were merged with COPE v1.2.5, and unique nucleotide sequences were defined as clonotypes. Clonotypes were aligned to IMGT TRBV, TRBD and TRBJ reference segments using MiTCR v1.1. Only V-J combinations with frequency above 0.0001, covering approximately 99% of repertoires, were analysed. A TCS score was defined as the ratio between F50 (clonal expansion) and ExV (chaos), using BLOSUM62-based TCRdist between CDR3 peptides within each V-J. Welch's t-statistics and random forest reduced around 550 V-J features to 10 to 15, which were used in a naive Bayes classifier (R e1071). TCRdb's own reprocessing of the public reads used fastp at Q25 and MiXCR and kept productive beta chains. Merged by CDR3 protein, the rows form single entries marked with the most common genes and DNA. These V and J calls derive from TCRdb rather than the authors' analysis. The sample table records roughly 360,000 distinct CDR3 sequences; around an eighth of these occur just once. The top ten constitute roughly 20% of the sample.

Hyperthyroidism patients were newly diagnosed, had a disease duration of under 2 months, and were aged 18 to 65 years. The study excluded patients with uncontrolled infections, other autoimmune diseases, pregnancy or lactation. Diagnoses relied on clinical symptoms, serum thyroxine and TRAb, thyroid ultrasound and orbital computed tomography. Blood from progressor patients was drawn when they were first diagnosed with hyperthyroidism, before any ophthalmopathy symptoms appeared. PBMCs were isolated from 7.5 to 10 ml of fresh peripheral blood by Ficoll-Paque density gradient centrifugation. Patients classed as progressors first received a Graves' hyperthyroidism diagnosis and then went on to develop ophthalmopathy during follow-up. Total RNA was extracted with Trizol reagent, and quality was checked on an Agilent 2100 Bioanalyzer. V is clipped by 1 base and J by 12 bases, and the sequence between their germline boundaries is 10 bases long. Spanning cysteine to phenylalanine, the CDR3 consists of 12 amino acids. CDR3 DNA is the only sequence kept; it has 36 bases, read in frame from the first base. CDR1 and CDR2 were assigned from the germline V gene as MDHEN and SYDVKM.

This clonotype was counted between two and nine times. The target of this receptor is not known. Nothing much larger sits one base from this clone, and base qualities are not available. The sequence is built from TRBV28 and TRBJ2-1, with the D gene uncertain. Material for sequencing was blood. The source is a man aged 25-45 years with Graves' hyperthyroidism that later progressed to Graves' ophthalmopathy. The sequence in DNA is TGTGCCAGCAGTTTATTCGACAATTGGCAGTTCTTC. This gives the protein CASSLFDNWQFF.